A single sample is the source of the 10 T cell receptor beta chains below, sequenced in a study of Tregs in tolerant kidney transplant recipients. Here immunoSEQ multiplex PCR was the method, and the copy in TCRdb shows in-frame clones only, minus some. Recorded here are about 30,000 clones; the top ten clones represent around 8%. The specimen was CD8+ T cells from blood, collected before the transplant. These receptors all stem from a human donor who received a combined kidney and bone marrow transplant.

Of note for this clone: Sequencing ends 3 residues short of the CDR3 end; the germline J gene provides the rest. J is TRBJ1-2 and V is TRBV5-1; 8 nucleotides align to TRBD1. V trimming: 4 bases; J trimming: 3 bases; junction bases outside the gene matches: 8. The germline gives CDR1 SGHRS, CDR2 YFSETQ. The CDR3 is 15 amino acids. The DNA read from the CDR3 is TGCGCCAGCAGCACCTCGGGACAGGCCCACTATGGC. The encoded protein is CASSTSGQAHYG. The full-length CDR3 reads as CASSTSGQAHYGYTF.

A word on this clone: The read finishes 3 residues shy of the CDR3 end, and the germline J gene is used to complete it. The J gene is TRBJ2-5, the V gene TRBV7-6; tentative D call: TRBD2 (6 bases). Germline assignment: CDR1 SGHVS and CDR2 FNYEAQ. The CDR3 totals 16 residues. Trimming shortened V by 1 base and J by 5 bases, and 17 bases separated the two germline ends. The CDR3 loop is CASSLDGGASQETQYF. The DNA read from the CDR3 is TGTGCCAGCAGCTTAGACGGGGGAGCTAGTCAGGAGACC. The full variable domain, completed using reference TRBV7-6 and TRBJ2-5, is GAGVSQSPRYKVTKRGQDVALRCDPISGHVSLYWYRQALGQGPEFLTYFNYEAQQDKSGLPNDRFSAERPEGSISTLTIQRTEQRDSAMYRCASSLDGGASQETQYFGPGTRLLVL.

On this clone itself: The read terminates 3 residues ahead of where the CDR3 ends, so the germline J gene completes it. The chain has TRBV2 and TRBJ2-7; D is perhaps TRBD1 (6 bases). CDR1 and CDR2 from the germline V gene are SNHLY and FYNNEI. The CDR3 loop spans 13 amino acids. V lost 5 bases to trimming and J lost 4 bases, with 12 bases between them. The covered CDR3 bases are TGTGCCAGCAGTCCGGGACACCATTACGAG. The encoded protein is CASSPGHHYE. In full, the CDR3 reads CASSPGHHYEQYF. Looking up the rest from reference TRBV2 and TRBJ2-7 gives the full variable domain: EPEVTQTPSHQVTQMGQEVILRCVPISNHLYFYWYRQILGQKVEFLVSFYNNEISEKSEIFDDQFSVERPDGSNFTLKIRSTKLEDSAMYFCASSPGHHYEQYFGPGTRLTVT.

Concerning this clone itself: The read comes to an end 3 residues before the CDR3 does, leaving the germline J gene to fill in the end. V is TRBV29-1 and J is TRBJ2-5; perhaps TRBD1 as D (5 bases). This CDR3 contains 15 residues. Germline V CDR1 and CDR2: SQVTM, ANQGSEA. Trimming left V 0 bases short and J 2 bases short, with 13 bases between. CDR3 loop: CSVEEGRERQETQYF. The sequenced CDR3 bases are TGCAGCGTTGAAGAGGGCAGGGAACGGCAAGAGACC.

Details on this clone: The read ends 3 residues before the CDR3 terminus; that terminus is restored from the germline J gene. The rearrangement uses TRBV20-1 and TRBJ1-1, with a possible D match to TRBD1 (5 bases). CDR1 is DFQATT, CDR2 SNEGSKA, per germline (reference sequence). This CDR3 contains 11 residues. Trimming removed 7 bases at V and 5 bases at J, with 11 bases between. CDR3: CSEEEGTEAFF. The sequenced part of the CDR3 DNA is TGCAGTGAGGAGGAGGGGACTGAA.

A word on this clone: The read terminates 3 residues ahead of where the CDR3 ends, so the germline J gene completes it. The genes are TRBV2 and TRBJ1-4; 9 bases map to TRBD1. In germline, CDR1 is SNHLY, CDR2 FYNNEI. This CDR3 has 14 amino acids. The J segment lost 7 bases and the V segment lost 8 bases, leaving 8 bases of the junction unmatched. CDR3 amino acids: CASFHRGQGEKLFF. The sequenced part of the CDR3 DNA is TGTGCCAGCTTCCACAGGGGGCAGGGTGAAAAA.

Note on this clone: The CDR3 end lies 3 residues beyond the end of the read and is filled in from the germline J gene. V and J are TRBV7-9 and TRBJ1-4; no reliable D call. V was pared by 1 base and J by 2 bases, with 5 bases between. CDR1 is SEHNR, CDR2 FQNEAQ, per germline (reference sequence). CDR3 size: 14 residues. The DNA read from the CDR3 is TGTGCCAGCAGCTTAGACACGACTAATGAAAAA. This translates into CASSLDTTNEK. In full, the CDR3 reads CASSLDTTNEKLFF.

On this clone itself: The read ends 3 residues shy of where the CDR3 ends; the end is completed using the germline J gene. The V gene is TRBV19, the J gene TRBJ2-1; 11 nucleotides line up with TRBD2. Per germline, CDR1 LNHDA and CDR2 SQIVND (reference sequence). V shed 7 bases, J shed 4 bases, and the junction held 6 bases outside the gene matches. The CDR3 consists of 15 residues. CDR3 amino acids: CASTPGTSGYNEQFF. CDR3 DNA (partial): TGTGCCAGTACCCCCGGGACTAGCGGTTACAATGAG.

As concerns this clone: The read ends 3 residues shy of where the CDR3 ends; the end is completed using the germline J gene. The V gene is TRBV10-2, the J gene TRBJ2-7, with D possibly matching TRBD2 (5 bases). V was shortened by 4 bases and J by 0 bases, with 10 bases between the two germline ends. This CDR3 spans 14 amino acids. Germline V gene data show CDR1 as WSHSY and CDR2 as SAAADI. CDR3 amino acids: CASSGGFNSYEQYF. The sequenced part of the CDR3 DNA is TGCGCCAGCAGTGGAGGGTTTAACTCCTACGAG.

About this clone itself: The CDR3 end lies 3 residues beyond the end of the read and is filled in from the germline J gene. This chain joins TRBV13 and TRBJ1-4, with TRBD1 matching 8 bases. Germline assignment: CDR1 PRHDT and CDR2 FYEKMQ (reference sequence). The CDR3 contains 16 residues. The trim removed 5 bases at V and 7 bases at J, leaving 12 bases unmatched. CDR3 DNA (partial): TGTGCCAGCAGCGCAGACCAGGGGGCTGTTAGTGAAAAA. This sequence encodes CASSADQGAVSEK. The entire CDR3 protein reads CASSADQGAVSEKLFF.